This T cell receptor beta chain was captured by sequencing in a study of blood T cell repertoires in COVID-19. Study context: Whether acute or convalescent, the COVID-19 samples came from the United States, Italy and Spain.

Germline V gene data show CDR1 as SGHNT and CDR2 as YYREEE (reference sequence). The CDR3 runs to 15 residues. V lost 1 base and J lost 0, with 5 bases in between. In the original workflow: Scientists estimated how many nucleated cells there were by amplifying reference gene primers. TCRdb's table, derived via immunoSEQ multiplex PCR, lists solely in-frame clones and lacks some. The D gene and trimming were derived from the DNA, and the V and J assignments and clone size from that table. Of over 75,000 clones listed, roughly four fifths are singletons. The clonotype was recovered from an elderly woman with acute or convalescent COVID-19. V usage is TRBV5-4 and J usage is TRBJ2-6; D remains ambiguous. The sample taken for sequencing was peripheral blood. The CDR3 nucleotides are TGTGCCAGCAGCTTGCCCAACTCTGGGGCCAACGTCCTGACTTTC. Protein sequence: CASSLPNSGANVLTF. Using reference TRBV5-4 and TRBJ2-6 for the parts outside the CDR3, the full variable domain is ETGVTQSPTHLIKTRGQQVTLRCSSQSGHNTVSWYQQALGQGPQFIFQYYREEENGRGNFPPRFSGLQFPNYSSELNVNALELDDSALYLCASSLPNSGANVLTFGAGSRLTVL.